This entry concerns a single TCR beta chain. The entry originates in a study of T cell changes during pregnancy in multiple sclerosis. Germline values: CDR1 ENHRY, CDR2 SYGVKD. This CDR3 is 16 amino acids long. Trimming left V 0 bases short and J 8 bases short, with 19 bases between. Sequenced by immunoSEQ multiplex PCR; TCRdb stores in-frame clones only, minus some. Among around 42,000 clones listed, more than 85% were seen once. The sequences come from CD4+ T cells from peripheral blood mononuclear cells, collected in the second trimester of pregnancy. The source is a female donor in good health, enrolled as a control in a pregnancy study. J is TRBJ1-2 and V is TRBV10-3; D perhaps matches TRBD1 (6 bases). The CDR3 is CAISESGALQGSGYTF. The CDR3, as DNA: TGTGCCATCAGTGAGTCGGGGGCATTGCAAGGAAGCGGCTACACCTTC.